This passage covers 14 T cell receptor beta chains from one sample sequenced in a study of identical twins. TCRdb processed the 5' RACE reads anew with MiXCR; each CDR3 protein has one entry. The sample has some 690,000 distinct CDR3 sequences, 20% to 25% seen once. These data also formed part of another study, on T cells expressing NK-cell markers.

Material: PBMCs. Every receptor here comes from a woman under 30 in good health.

This chain connects TRBV7-3 to TRBJ1-2; possible D gene TRBD1, 5 bases. V lost 1 base and J 8 bases, leaving 11 bases between the germline ends. Germline V gives CDR1 SGHTA, CDR2 FQGTGA. The CDR3 loop spans 13 amino acids. The CDR3 DNA follows: TGTGCCAGCAGCTTAAGGGGGGAGGGAGGCTACACCTTC. Translating gives CASSLRGEGGYTF.

CDR3 sequence: CASSPQVADTQYF. DNA for the CDR3: TGTGCCAGCAGCCCCCAAGTAGCAGATACGCAGTATTTT. V usage is TRBV7-2 and J usage is TRBJ2-3; D unresolved. V shed 5 bases and J shed 4 bases, with 10 bases lying between them. CDR3 length: 13 amino acids. Germline CDR1 reads SGHTA; CDR2 reads FQGNSA.

The V call is TRBV5-6, the J call TRBJ1-1; D is perhaps TRBD1 (5 bases). The V end lost 4 bases, the J end lost 12 bases, and 22 bases lay between the germline ends. This CDR3 spans 14 amino acids. The germline V gene has CDR1 SGHDT and CDR2 YYEEEE. The CDR3 region has the DNA TGTGCCAGCAGCAACTCGAAAGGGACCCCAGAGCCTTTCTTT. It is translated as CASSNSKGTPEPFF.

This clonotype was counted a few times. The chain is built from TRBV5-1 and TRBJ1-4, with D perhaps TRBD1 (5 bases). Germline lookup yields CDR1 SGHRS and CDR2 YFSETQ. This CDR3 has 19 residues. Between the trimmed V and J ends, which lost 1 base and 1 base, there was a span of 20 bases. CDR3 in amino acids: CASSLFGGSTSGTNEKLFF. The CDR3 DNA reads as TGCGCCAGCAGCTTGTTTGGGGGATCCACCTCGGGAACTAATGAAAAACTGTTTTTT.

The J gene is TRBJ2-3, the V gene TRBV7-2; D gene unclear. V dropped 3 bases and J dropped 2 bases, with 6 bases sitting between them. Looked up from germline, CDR1 is SGHTA and CDR2 is FQGNSA. The CDR3 sequence is 13 residues long. Here the CDR3 reads CASSFPNTDTQYF. The CDR3 region has the DNA TGTGCCAGCAGCTTCCCTAACACAGATACGCAGTATTTT.

This chain links TRBV7-3 with TRBJ2-1; D not certain. The germline V and J ends were trimmed by 5 bases and 5 bases, with 10 bases remaining between them. Germline assignment: CDR1 SGHTA and CDR2 FQGTGA. This CDR3 is built from 13 residues. The CDR3 loop reads CASSATIDNEQFF. CDR3 coding DNA: TGTGCCAGCAGCGCTACTATAGACAATGAGCAGTTCTTC.

The V call is TRBV12-3 or TRBV12-4, the J call TRBJ1-1; D unclear. This CDR3 comprises 12 residues. With 8 bases removed from V and 7 bases from J, the gap between germline ends came to 14 bases. The CDR3 loop is CASGEVYGEAFF. CDR3 coding DNA: TGTGCCAGCGGGGAAGTCTATGGTGAAGCTTTCTTT.

This clonotype came up many times. The gene calls are TRBV3-1 and TRBJ1-2, with unresolved D. V lost 3 bases, J lost 4 bases, and 15 bases lay in between. CDR1 and CDR2 (germline): LGHDT, YNNKEL (reference sequence). The CDR3 runs 15 residues. CDR3 sequence: CASSQAGSSVYGYTF. The CDR3 region has the DNA TGTGCCAGCAGCCAGGCGGGCAGCTCAGTCTATGGCTACACCTTC.

This clonotype was counted only a few times. The V and J genes are TRBV20-1 and TRBJ2-3; D gene unclear. The CDR3 is 13 residues long. V was pared by 3 bases and J by 10 bases, with 17 bases between. CDR1 is DFQATT and CDR2 is SNEGSKA in the germline V gene (reference sequence). CDR3 region: CSARAFLRGSQYF. The CDR3, as DNA: TGCAGTGCTAGGGCATTCCTAAGAGGATCGCAGTATTTT.

This clonotype was seen only a few times. The CDR3 is CASSGGGTAIYEQYF. In DNA form, the CDR3 reads TGTGCCAGCAGTGGGGGCGGGACAGCGATCTACGAGCAGTACTTC. The chain combines TRBV6-1 with TRBJ2-7; tentative D call: TRBD1 (7 bases). The V and J ends lost 4 bases and 3 bases respectively, with 16 bases between them. The CDR3 consists of 15 residues. Germline loops: CDR1 MNHNS, CDR2 SASEGT.

In its sample, this clonotype was seen a few times. The chain is built from TRBV5-1 and TRBJ2-5, with a weak D call TRBD1 (5 bases). Trimming took off 0 bases at V and 4 bases at J, with 10 bases between the two ends. This CDR3 spans 14 amino acids. Germline V gene lookup returns CDR1 SGHRS and CDR2 YFSETQ. DNA for the CDR3: TGCGCCAGCAGCTTGGTGGCAGGGTCAGAGACCCAGTACTTC. It translates to CASSLVAGSETQYF.

Many counts were recorded for this clonotype. The V call is TRBV6-1, the J call TRBJ1-2, with D perhaps matching TRBD1 (5 bases). The CDR3 sequence is 16 residues long. V was clipped by 7 bases and J by 0 bases, with 18 bases between them. The germline CDR1 and CDR2 sequences are MNHNS and SASEGT. Written as DNA, the CDR3 is TGTGCCAGCATAATGACAGAACCAAGCGCTAACTATGGCTACACCTTC. It specifies CASIMTEPSANYGYTF.

This clonotype occurred a few times. CDR3 residues: CSVLGYNEQFF. The CDR3 DNA reads TGCAGCGTTTTAGGATACAATGAGCAGTTCTTC. V is TRBV29-1 and J is TRBJ2-1; D not resolved. The CDR3 loop spans 11 amino acids. Trimming removed 5 bases at V and 4 bases at J, with 6 bases between. The germline gives CDR1 SQVTM, CDR2 ANQGSEA.

This clonotype was detected a few times. The chain couples TRBV29-1 to TRBJ1-2, with 7 bases lining up with TRBD1. This CDR3 has 15 residues. With V trimmed by 1 base and J by 4 bases, 9 bases remained unmatched. Germline V gene sequence: CDR1 SQVTM, CDR2 ANQGSEA. The CDR3 nucleotides read TGCAGCGTTGAAGGGACTCTACAGGGGCCCTATGGCTACACCTTC. Protein: CSVEGTLQGPYGYTF.